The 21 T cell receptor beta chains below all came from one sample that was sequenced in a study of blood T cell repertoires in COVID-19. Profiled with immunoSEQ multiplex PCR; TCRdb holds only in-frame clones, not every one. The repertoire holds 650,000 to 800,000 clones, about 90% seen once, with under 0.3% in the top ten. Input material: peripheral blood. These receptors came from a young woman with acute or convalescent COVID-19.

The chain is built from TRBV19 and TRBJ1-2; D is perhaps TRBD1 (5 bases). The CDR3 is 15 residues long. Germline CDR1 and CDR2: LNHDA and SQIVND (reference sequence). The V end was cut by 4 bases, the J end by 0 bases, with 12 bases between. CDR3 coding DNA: TGTGCCAGTAGTACTAAAGGACATTCTAACTATGGCTACACCTTC. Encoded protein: CASSTKGHSNYGYTF.

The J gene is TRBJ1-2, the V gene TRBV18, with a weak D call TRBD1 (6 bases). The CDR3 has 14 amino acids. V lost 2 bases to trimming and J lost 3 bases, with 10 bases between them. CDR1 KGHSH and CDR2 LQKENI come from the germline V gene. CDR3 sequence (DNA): TGTGCCAGCTCACCAAAGGGGGGGGACTATGGCTACACCTTC. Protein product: CASSPKGGDYGYTF.

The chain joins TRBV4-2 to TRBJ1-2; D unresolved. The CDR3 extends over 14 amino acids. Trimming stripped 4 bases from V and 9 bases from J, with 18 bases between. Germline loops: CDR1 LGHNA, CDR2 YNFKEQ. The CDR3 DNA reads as TGTGCCAGCAGCCCGGGAGGCAGCTATGGGAGCTACACCTTC. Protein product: CASSPGGSYGSYTF.

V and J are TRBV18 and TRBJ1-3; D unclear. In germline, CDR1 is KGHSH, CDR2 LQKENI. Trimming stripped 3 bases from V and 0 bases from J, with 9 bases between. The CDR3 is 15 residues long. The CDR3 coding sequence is TGTGCCAGCTCACCTCCCTTCTCCTCTGGAAACACCATATATTTT. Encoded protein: CASSPPFSSGNTIYF.

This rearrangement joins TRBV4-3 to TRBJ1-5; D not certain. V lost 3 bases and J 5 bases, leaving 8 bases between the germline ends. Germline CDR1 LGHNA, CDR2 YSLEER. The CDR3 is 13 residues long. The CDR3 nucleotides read TGCGCCAGCAGCCAGGAGGGTTATCAGCCCCAGCATTTT. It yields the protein CASSQEGYQPQHF.

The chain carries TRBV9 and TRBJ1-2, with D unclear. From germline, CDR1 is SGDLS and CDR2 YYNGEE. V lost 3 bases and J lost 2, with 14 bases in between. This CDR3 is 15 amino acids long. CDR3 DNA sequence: TGTGCCAGCAGCGATGGAAGGACGGGGAACTATGGCTACACCTTC. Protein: CASSDGRTGNYGYTF.

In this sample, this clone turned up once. Written as DNA, the CDR3 is TGCGCCAGCAGCTTGAGGGCTAGCGCAGGCAATGAGCAGTTCTTC. It codes for CASSLRASAGNEQFF. The chain combines TRBV5-1 with TRBJ2-1; D might be TRBD2 (6 bases). The CDR3 is made up of 15 amino acids. Germline values: CDR1 SGHRS, CDR2 YFSETQ. V was pared by 1 base and J by 6 bases, with 14 bases between.

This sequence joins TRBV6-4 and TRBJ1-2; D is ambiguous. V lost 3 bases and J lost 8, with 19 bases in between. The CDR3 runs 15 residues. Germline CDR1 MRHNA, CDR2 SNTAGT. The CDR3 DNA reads TGTGCCAGCAGTGAGAAGGCTTGGGCCACTGGGGGCTACACCTTC. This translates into CASSEKAWATGGYTF.

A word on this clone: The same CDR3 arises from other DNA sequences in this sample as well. As DNA, the CDR3 is TGTGCCAGCAGTCGTACAGGGAACTATGGCTACACCTTC. Amino acid sequence: CASSRTGNYGYTF. This chain links TRBV2 with TRBJ1-2; a possible D gene is TRBD1 (6 bases). Germline V CDR1 and CDR2: SNHLY, FYNNEI. The CDR3 is 13 residues long. Trimming took 5 bases from V and 2 from J, leaving 9 bases between them.

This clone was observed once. The CDR3 protein is CASSLDRANYGYTF. The CDR3 DNA follows: TGTGCCAGCAGCCTTGACAGGGCGAACTATGGCTACACCTTC. The gene calls are TRBV28 and TRBJ1-2, with 7 bases matching TRBD1. Germline V gives CDR1 MDHEN, CDR2 SYDVKM. With 6 bases clipped from V and 2 bases from J, the junction kept 6 bases outside the gene matches. This CDR3 region has 14 residues.

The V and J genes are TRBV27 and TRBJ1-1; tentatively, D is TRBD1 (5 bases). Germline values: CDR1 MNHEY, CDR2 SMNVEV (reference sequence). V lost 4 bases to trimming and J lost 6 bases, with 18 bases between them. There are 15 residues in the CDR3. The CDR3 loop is CASSYGLSGDAEAFF. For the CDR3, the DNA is TGTGCCAGCAGTTATGGGCTATCGGGGGACGCTGAAGCTTTCTTT.

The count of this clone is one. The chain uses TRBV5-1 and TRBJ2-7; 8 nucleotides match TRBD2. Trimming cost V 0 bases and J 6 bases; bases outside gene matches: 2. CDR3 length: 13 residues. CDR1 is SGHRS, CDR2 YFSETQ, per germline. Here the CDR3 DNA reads TGCGCCAGCAGCTTGGAACTAGCGGCCGAGCAGTACTTC. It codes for CASSLELAAEQYF.

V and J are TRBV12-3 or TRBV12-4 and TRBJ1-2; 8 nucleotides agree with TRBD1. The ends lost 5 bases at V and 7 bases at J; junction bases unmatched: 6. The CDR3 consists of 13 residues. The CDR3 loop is CASSGQGHRGYTF. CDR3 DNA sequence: TGTGCCAGCAGTGGACAGGGCCATCGTGGCTACACCTTC.

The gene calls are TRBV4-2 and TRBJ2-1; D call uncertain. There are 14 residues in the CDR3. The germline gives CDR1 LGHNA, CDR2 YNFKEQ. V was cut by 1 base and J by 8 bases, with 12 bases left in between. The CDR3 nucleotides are TGTGCCAGCAGCCAAGGTTATACATACGATGAGCAGTTCTTC. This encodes CASSQGYTYDEQFF.

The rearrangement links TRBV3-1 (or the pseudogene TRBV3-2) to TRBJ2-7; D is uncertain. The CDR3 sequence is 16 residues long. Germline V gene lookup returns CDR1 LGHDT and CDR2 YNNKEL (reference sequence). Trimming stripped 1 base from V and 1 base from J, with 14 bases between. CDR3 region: CASSQGHTQLSYEQYF. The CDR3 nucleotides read TGTGCCAGCAGCCAAGGTCACACGCAACTATCCTACGAGCAGTACTTC.

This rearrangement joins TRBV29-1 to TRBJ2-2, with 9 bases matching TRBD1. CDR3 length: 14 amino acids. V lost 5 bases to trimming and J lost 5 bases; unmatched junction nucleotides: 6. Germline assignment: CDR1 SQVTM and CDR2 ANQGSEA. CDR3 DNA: TGCAGCGTTTCTCCCGGGACAGGGACCGGGGAGCTGTTTTTT. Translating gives CSVSPGTGTGELFF.

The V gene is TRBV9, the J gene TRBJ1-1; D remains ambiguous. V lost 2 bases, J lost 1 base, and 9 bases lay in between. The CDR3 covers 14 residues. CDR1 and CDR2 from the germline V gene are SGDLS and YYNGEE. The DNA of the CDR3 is TGTGCCAGCAGCGTGGGCCCCTCGAACACTGAAGCTTTCTTT. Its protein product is CASSVGPSNTEAFF.

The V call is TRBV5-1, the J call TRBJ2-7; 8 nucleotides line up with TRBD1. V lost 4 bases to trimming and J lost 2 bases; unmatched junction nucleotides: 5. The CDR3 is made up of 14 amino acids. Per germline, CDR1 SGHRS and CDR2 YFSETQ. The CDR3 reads CASSPDRATYEQYF. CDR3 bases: TGCGCCAGCAGCCCGGACAGGGCCACCTACGAGCAGTACTTC.

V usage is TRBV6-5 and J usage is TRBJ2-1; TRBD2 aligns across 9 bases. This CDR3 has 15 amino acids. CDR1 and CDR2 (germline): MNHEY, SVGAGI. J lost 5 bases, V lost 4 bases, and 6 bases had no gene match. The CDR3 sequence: CASSSSGKQHNEQFF. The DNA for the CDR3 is TGTGCCAGCAGTTCTAGCGGGAAGCAACACAATGAGCAGTTCTTC.

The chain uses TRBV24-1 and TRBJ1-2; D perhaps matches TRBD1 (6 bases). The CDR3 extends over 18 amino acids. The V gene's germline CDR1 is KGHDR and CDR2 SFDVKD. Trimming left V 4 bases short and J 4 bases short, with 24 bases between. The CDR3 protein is CATSEQQGPTLVGYGYTF. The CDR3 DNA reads TGTGCCACCAGTGAACAACAGGGTCCCACCTTAGTTGGCTATGGCTACACCTTC.

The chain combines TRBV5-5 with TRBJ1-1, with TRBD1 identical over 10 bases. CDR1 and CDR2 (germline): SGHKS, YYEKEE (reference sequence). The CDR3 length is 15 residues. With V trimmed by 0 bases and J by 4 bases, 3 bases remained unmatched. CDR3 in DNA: TGTGCCAGCAGCTTGGTAGACAGGGGGCTCACTGAAGCTTTCTTT. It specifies CASSLVDRGLTEAFF. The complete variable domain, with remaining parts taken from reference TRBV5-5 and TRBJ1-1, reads DAGVTQSPTHLIKTRGQQVTLRCSPISGHKSVSWYQQVLGQGPQFIFQYYEKEERGRGNFPDRFSARQFPNYSSELNVNALLLGDSALYLCASSLVDRGLTEAFFGQGTRLTVV.